One and the same sample provided the 30 T cell receptor beta chains below, sequenced in a study of T cell responses to AZD1222 COVID-19 vaccine. Generated by immunoSEQ multiplex PCR, the TCRdb table keeps only in-frame clones and is missing some. The top ten hold about 1% of the sample, which has some 160,000 clones, about 92% seen once. The specimen was peripheral blood, collected on day 0 of AZD1222 vaccination. Receptor source: an adult in good health.

V is TRBV6-5 and J is TRBJ1-2, with 8 nucleotides matching TRBD1. With 5 bases clipped from V and 4 bases from J, the junction kept 9 bases outside the gene matches. Germline V CDR1 and CDR2: MNHEY, SVGAGI. The CDR3 loop spans 15 amino acids. The CDR3 DNA follows: TGTGCCAGCAGTACCCCCGAGACAGGGGCCTATGGCTACACCTTC. This sequence encodes CASSTPETGAYGYTF.

The rearrangement links TRBV7-2 to TRBJ2-7; 9 bases fit TRBD2. Germline V gene sequence: CDR1 SGHTA, CDR2 FQGNSA. V lost 3 bases, J lost 6 bases, and 12 bases stayed unmatched. This CDR3 spans 16 amino acids. CDR3 loop: CASSFFSSSGESEQYF. DNA for the CDR3: TGTGCCAGCAGCTTTTTTTCGTCTAGCGGGGAATCCGAGCAGTACTTC.

The chain carries TRBV4-1 and TRBJ1-2; 8 nucleotides align to TRBD1. V dropped 0 bases and J dropped 6; count of bases not matched to a gene: 18. Per germline, CDR1 MGHRA and CDR2 YSYEKL. The CDR3 covers 19 residues. The CDR3, as DNA: TGCGCCAGCAGCCAAGATCGGGCCGAGGCAGGGGGCAGGTTGGATGGCTACACCTTC. Amino acids: CASSQDRAEAGGRLDGYTF.

The CDR3 here is CASSLVVYEQYF. CDR3 nucleotide sequence: TGTGCCAGCAGTTTGGTGGTCTACGAGCAGTACTTC. The chain couples TRBV6-2 or TRBV6-3 to TRBJ2-7; D ambiguous. Germline V gene lookup returns CDR1 MNHEY and CDR2 SVGEGT. The CDR3 has 12 amino acids. V dropped 4 bases and J dropped 3 bases, with 7 bases sitting between them.

The rearrangement links TRBV28 to TRBJ1-4; D unresolved. The germline V and J ends were trimmed by 7 bases and 5 bases, with 11 bases remaining between them. The germline CDR1 and CDR2 sequences are MDHEN and SYDVKM. The CDR3 is 13 residues long. The DNA of the CDR3 is TGTGCCAGCACTGAGAAAATAAATGAAAAACTGTTTTTT. Encoded protein: CASTEKINEKLFF. Complete variable domain (other parts from reference TRBV28 and TRBJ1-4): DVKVTQSSRYLVKRTGEKVFLECVQDMDHENMFWYRQDPGLGLRLIYFSYDVKMKEKGDIPEGYSVSREKKERFSLILESASTNQTSMYLCASTEKINEKLFFGSGTQLSVL.

The chain is built from TRBV4-1 and TRBJ1-2; D is uncertain. This CDR3 is built from 15 residues. With 1 base removed from V and 6 bases from J, the gap between germline ends came to 15 bases. Germline CDR1 reads MGHRA; CDR2 reads YSYEKL. The CDR3 DNA reads as TGCGCCAGCAGCCAAGCAATGGGGTCCGGCAATGGCTACACCTTC. The encoded protein is CASSQAMGSGNGYTF.

This clone appeared once. The genes are TRBV14 and TRBJ1-5, with D possibly TRBD1 on 6 matching bases. From germline, CDR1 is SGHDN and CDR2 FVKESK. With 6 bases removed from V and 4 bases from J, the gap between germline ends came to 25 bases. The CDR3 runs 18 residues. CDR3 sequence reads: CASSRTGHQSESNQPQHF. CDR3 nucleotides: TGTGCCAGCAGTCGAACGGGACACCAGTCAGAATCAAATCAGCCCCAGCATTTT.

This chain uses TRBV27 with TRBJ1-4; 8 bases fit TRBD1. The CDR3 has 16 amino acids. The germline gives CDR1 MNHEY, CDR2 SMNVEV (reference sequence). Unmatched junction bases numbered 14, after V lost 6 bases and J lost 8 bases. The CDR3 DNA reads as TGTGCCAGCAGGGACCCAGGGGGCAGTCTTGGGGAAAAACTGTTTTTT. Its protein product is CASRDPGGSLGEKLFF.

This clone has only one observation. The chain uses TRBV3-1 (or the pseudogene TRBV3-2) and TRBJ2-2; D is undetermined. From germline, CDR1 is LGHDT and CDR2 YNNKEL (reference sequence). The CDR3 contains 13 residues. Trimming pared 2 bases from V and 8 bases from J, leaving 9 bases between. The DNA for the CDR3 is TGTGCCAGCAGCCAAAATGTCAGGGGGGAGCTGTTTTTT. Translating gives CASSQNVRGELFF.

The chain is built from TRBV28 and TRBJ2-7; D unresolved. V was clipped by 2 bases and J by 8 bases, with 7 bases between them. CDR1 is MDHEN and CDR2 is SYDVKM in the germline V gene. The CDR3 is 11 residues long. The CDR3 DNA reads as TGTGCCAGCAGTTTACAAGGGCAGCAGTACTTC. It encodes CASSLQGQQYF.

The chain joins TRBV6-1 to TRBJ2-3; 14 bases fit TRBD2. V lost 2 bases to trimming and J lost 8 bases; unmatched junction nucleotides: 6. This CDR3 region has 16 residues. Germline V gene data show CDR1 as MNHNS and CDR2 as SASEGT. The CDR3 loop is CASSENPGLAGGTQYF. In DNA form, the CDR3 reads TGTGCCAGCAGTGAAAATCCCGGACTAGCGGGAGGTACGCAGTATTTT.

Here the CDR3 DNA reads TGCGCCAGCAGCCCGGCCGGGACTAGCGGGGACAATGAGCAGTTCTTC. This encodes CASSPAGTSGDNEQFF. The chain recombines TRBV5-1 with TRBJ2-1; 13 nucleotides agree with TRBD2. The CDR3 covers 16 residues. CDR1 SGHRS and CDR2 YFSETQ come from the germline V gene. The V gene end was trimmed by 4 bases and the J gene end by 5 bases; junction bases not matched to a gene: 6.

V usage is TRBV10-3 and J usage is TRBJ2-3; 12 nucleotides agree with TRBD2. V shed 2 bases, J shed 2 bases, and the junction held 2 bases outside the gene matches. The CDR3 spans 16 residues. CDR1 is ENHRY and CDR2 is SYGVKD in the germline V gene. The CDR3 loop reads CAISEGLAGPTDTQYF. The CDR3 nucleotides are TGTGCCATCAGTGAGGGACTAGCGGGGCCCACAGATACGCAGTATTTT.

This chain uses TRBV18 with TRBJ1-2; D remains unclear. This CDR3 comprises 14 residues. The germline V gene encodes CDR1 KGHSH and CDR2 LQKENI. V dropped 3 bases and J dropped 3 bases, with 11 bases sitting between them. The CDR3 region has the DNA TGTGCCAGCTCACCTACAAGTTGGGACTATGGCTACACCTTC. Translated: CASSPTSWDYGYTF.

The J gene is TRBJ2-3, the V gene TRBV7-3, with D possibly being TRBD1 (5 bases). The CDR3 has 12 residues. Trimming removed 2 bases at V and 7 bases at J, with 7 bases between. From germline, CDR1 is SGHTA and CDR2 FQGTGA. The CDR3 loop reads CASSLPGHTQYF. The CDR3 DNA reads as TGTGCCAGCAGCTTACCAGGGCATACGCAGTATTTT. The entire variable domain, with the rest obtained from reference TRBV7-3 and TRBJ2-3, is as follows: GAGVSQTPSNKVTEKGKYVELRCDPISGHTALYWYRQSLGQGPEFLIYFQGTGAADDSGLPNDRFFAVRPEGSVSTLKIQRTERGDSAVYLCASSLPGHTQYFGPGTRLTVL.

This rearrangement joins TRBV4-1 to TRBJ2-2; 7 bases fit TRBD1. The CDR3 consists of 15 residues. V lost 4 bases and J lost 5; bases outside the gene matches: 7. Germline V gene sequence: CDR1 MGHRA, CDR2 YSYEKL. CDR3 bases: TGCGCCAGCAGCCCCAGACAGGGTCTGACCGGGGAGCTGTTTTTT. It translates to CASSPRQGLTGELFF.

Written as DNA, the CDR3 is TGTGCCAGCAGTGAAGACAGGGGCCCAGGGCCCCAGCATTTT. It is translated as CASSEDRGPGPQHF. This chain joins TRBV6-1 and TRBJ1-5; 7 bases line up with TRBD1. CDR3 length equals 14 residues. Per germline, CDR1 MNHNS and CDR2 SASEGT. V lost 1 base to trimming and J lost 9 bases; unmatched junction nucleotides: 6.

The chain employs TRBV4-1 and TRBJ2-3; D is possibly TRBD2 (6 bases). The CDR3 has 16 residues. Trimming removed 5 bases at V and 9 bases at J, with 24 bases between. Germline CDR1 and CDR2: MGHRA and YSYEKL. CDR3 nucleotide sequence: TGCGCCAGCAGCACGGGACCGCTTAGCGGTATAGGCACGCAGTATTTT. Its protein is CASSTGPLSGIGTQYF.

The gene calls are TRBV19 and TRBJ1-5; TRBD1 is a possible D gene (6 bases). This CDR3 contains 15 residues. V was trimmed by 4 bases and J by 4 bases, leaving 14 bases between them. The germline gives CDR1 LNHDA, CDR2 SQIVND (reference sequence). DNA for the CDR3: TGTGCCAGTAGTACTGGACAGAAGGGTAATCAGCCCCAGCATTTT. Residues: CASSTGQKGNQPQHF.

V and J are TRBV4-1 and TRBJ2-3; the match to TRBD2 covers 7 bases. This CDR3 contains 18 residues. Germline CDR1 is MGHRA and CDR2 is YSYEKL. Trimming removed 2 bases from V and 9 bases from J; junction bases left unmatched: 20. In DNA, the CDR3 is TGCGCCAGCAGCCAACTTCCCCGCGGGACTACTTCCAAGGGGACGCAGTATTTT. As protein: CASSQLPRGTTSKGTQYF.

The rearrangement links TRBV30 to TRBJ1-1, with D uncertain. Trimming took off 5 bases at V and 4 bases at J, with 14 bases between the two ends. Germline CDR1 is GTSNPN and CDR2 is SVGIG (reference sequence). The CDR3 extends over 13 amino acids. The CDR3 nucleotides are TGTGCCTGGGTTGGACTAGGGTCCACTGAAGCTTTCTTT. Encoded protein: CAWVGLGSTEAFF.

The V call is TRBV12-3 or TRBV12-4, the J call TRBJ2-7; no definite D call. The CDR3 length is 12 residues. Trimming took 6 bases from V and 1 from J, leaving 7 bases between them. The CDR3 DNA sequence: TGTGCCAGCAGCCAAACGTCCTACGAGCAGTACTTC. It yields the protein CASSQTSYEQYF.

This clone was detected only a few times. This chain links TRBV5-4 with TRBJ2-7; D is uncertain. The ends were cut back, 4 bases at V and 6 bases at J, with 8 bases in the middle. The CDR3 is 11 residues long. CDR1 and CDR2 from the germline V gene are SGHNT and YYREEE (reference sequence). CDR3 DNA sequence: TGTGCCAGCAGCGTTGGGTCCGAGCAGTACTTC. It translates to CASSVGSEQYF.

This chain uses TRBV28 with TRBJ1-5; D unclear. Per germline, CDR1 MDHEN and CDR2 SYDVKM. V was clipped by 3 bases and J by 0 bases, with 9 bases between them. The CDR3 is made up of 15 amino acids. For the CDR3, the DNA is TGTGCCAGCAGTTTGGTTAGCAATAGCAATCAGCCCCAGCATTTT. The encoded protein is CASSLVSNSNQPQHF.

About this clone: Likely a read error: the CDR3 ends without its conserved phenylalanine or tryptophan. The DNA is omitted, as the CDR3 cannot be located on it reliably, and the CDR3 follows TCRdb's listing. The rearrangement links TRBV3-1 (or the pseudogene TRBV3-2) to TRBJ1-1; the DNA was not used to check the table's D call, TRBD1. The CDR3 spans 10 residues, counting both ends. From germline, CDR1 is LGHDT and CDR2 YNNKEL (reference sequence). The CDR3 loop reads CASSHPGTGI.

The chain couples TRBV11-2 to TRBJ2-3; D not resolved. The germline gives CDR1 SGHAT, CDR2 FQNNGV. The CDR3 contains 12 residues. The V gene lost 1 base and the J gene lost 5 bases, with 4 bases spanning the gap. CDR3 amino acids: CASSLGGDTQYF. The CDR3 region has the DNA TGTGCCAGCAGCTTAGGAGGAGATACGCAGTATTTT.

V gene TRBV14 combines with J gene TRBJ1-1, with D maybe TRBD1 (6 bases). The CDR3 spans 16 residues. Germline-derived CDR1 and CDR2 are SGHDN and FVKESK. Trimming removed 2 bases at V and 5 bases at J, with 18 bases between. The CDR3 nucleotides are TGTGCCAGCAGCCAAATCCCCACAGGGAGAAGAACTGAAGCTTTCTTT. Protein product: CASSQIPTGRRTEAFF.

The V gene is TRBV4-1, the J gene TRBJ1-2; weak D call: TRBD1 (6 bases). This CDR3 is built from 17 residues. Trimming left V 3 bases short and J 5 bases short, with 22 bases between. Germline assignment: CDR1 MGHRA and CDR2 YSYEKL. CDR3 sequence reads: CASSHTEGDRRNYGYTF. CDR3 DNA sequence: TGCGCCAGCAGCCATACTGAGGGAGACAGGAGGAATTATGGCTACACCTTC.

This chain links TRBV5-6 with TRBJ1-4, with TRBD1 matching 7 bases. J lost 7 bases, V lost 4 bases, and 10 bases had no gene match. Germline CDR1 SGHDT, CDR2 YYEEEE. The CDR3 loop spans 15 amino acids. This CDR3 reads CASSRKPGTAEKLFF. DNA for the CDR3: TGTGCCAGCAGCCGGAAACCCGGGACAGCTGAAAAACTGTTTTTT. Filled out from reference TRBV5-6 and TRBJ1-4, the complete variable domain reads DAGVTQSPTHLIKTRGQQVTLRCSPKSGHDTVSWYQQALGQGPQFIFQYYEEEERQRGNFPDRFSGHQFPNYSSELNVNALLLGDSALYLCASSRKPGTAEKLFFGSGTQLSVL.

The chain joins TRBV6-5 to TRBJ1-1; D is ambiguous. Germline assignment: CDR1 MNHEY and CDR2 SVGAGI. This CDR3 contains 15 residues. V lost 0 bases and J lost 3, with 11 bases in between. CDR3 bases: TGTGCCAGCAGTTACTCGAGAGAGTGGGACACTGAAGCTTTCTTT. Amino acids: CASSYSREWDTEAFF.